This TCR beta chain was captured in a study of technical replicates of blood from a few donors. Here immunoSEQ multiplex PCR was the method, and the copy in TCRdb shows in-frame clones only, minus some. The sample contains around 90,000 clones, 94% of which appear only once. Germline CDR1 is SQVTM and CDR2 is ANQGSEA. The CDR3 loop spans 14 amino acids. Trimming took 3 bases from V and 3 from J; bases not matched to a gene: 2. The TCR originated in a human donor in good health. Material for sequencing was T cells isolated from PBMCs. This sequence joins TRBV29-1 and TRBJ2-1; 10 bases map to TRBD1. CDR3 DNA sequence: TGCAGCGTTGAGGGACAGGGGATCTACAATGAGCAGTTCTTC. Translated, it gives CSVEGQGIYNEQFF.